Listed below are T cell receptor beta chains from one sample, sequenced in a study of blood T cell repertoires in COVID-19. Measured with immunoSEQ multiplex PCR; TCRdb has only the in-frame clones, and not every one. This sample carries 72,000 or so clones, approximately 85% of them seen once, and the ten largest clones take roughly 32%. The material sequenced was peripheral blood. The origin of the receptors is an elderly woman with active or convalescent COVID-19. The CDR3 runs from the conserved cysteine through the conserved F or W. Each record gives: clone size, D gene, J gene, V gene, CDR3 protein, CDR3 DNA. The D gene is left open where the match is weak. Size values are once, few and many counts, or a class for expanded clones, and some rows have none.

>NA|TRBD2|TRBJ2-2|TRBV7-2
CASSLKLAGAAGELFF
TGTGCCAGCAGCCTCAAACTAGCGGGGGCGGCCGGGGAGCTGTTTTTT
>NA|TRBD1|TRBJ2-2|TRBV19
CASRSGTGVFYTGELFF
TGTGCCAGTAGATCCGGGACAGGGGTCTTTTACACCGGGGAGCTGTTTTTT
>NA|NA|TRBJ2-1|TRBV6-5
CASFPRPAIRNEQFF
TGTGCCAGCTTCCCGCGGCCCGCAATCCGCAATGAGCAGTTCTTC
>NA|NA|TRBJ2-3|TRBV19
CASSIGGRDTDTQYF
TGTGCCAGTAGTATAGGGGGCAGGGACACAGATACGCAGTATTTT
>NA|NA|TRBJ2-3|TRBV7-2
CASSLVLRGGGSAQYF
TGTGCCAGCAGCTTAGTACTACGGGGCGGAGGGTCTGCGCAGTATTTT
>few|NA|TRBJ1-1|TRBV27
CASCLQGNTEAFF
TGTGCCAGCTGCCTACAGGGAAACACTGAAGCTTTCTTT
>NA|NA|TRBJ2-1|TRBV5-1
CASRGEGEQFF
TGCGCCAGCAGGGGAGAAGGGGAGCAGTTCTTC
>NA|TRBD1|TRBJ1-6|TRBV28
CASIPGQGGSPLHF
TGTGCCAGCATCCCCGGACAGGGCGGTTCACCCCTCCACTTT
>NA|TRBD2|TRBJ2-7|TRBV7-2
CASSPRLAGTYEQYF
TGTGCCAGCAGCCCACGACTAGCGGGGACCTACGAGCAGTACTTC
>NA|NA|TRBJ2-2|TRBV5-1
CASSLVAVGNTGELFF
TGCGCCAGCAGCTTGGTTGCGGTCGGCAACACCGGGGAGCTGTTTTTT
>NA|TRBD1|TRBJ1-4|TRBV5-4
CASSLDRGNEKLFF
TGTGCCAGCAGCTTGGACAGGGGGAATGAAAAACTGTTTTTT
>few|TRBD1|TRBJ1-6|TRBV6-4
CASSDSGTGNSPLHF
TGTGCCAGCAGTGACTCGGGGACAGGGAATTCACCCCTCCACTTT
>NA|NA|TRBJ2-4|TRBV7-2
CASSSRGLAKNIQYF
TGTGCCAGCAGCTCCCGGGGATTAGCCAAAAACATTCAGTACTTC
>NA|TRBD2|TRBJ2-1|TRBV5-1
CASNRRGDNEQFF
TGCGCCAGTAATAGACGGGGGGACAATGAGCAGTTCTTC
>NA|TRBD1|TRBJ2-1|TRBV9
CASKGSGGRCYNEQFF
TGTGCCAGCAAGGGTTCAGGGGGACGGTGCTACAATGAGCAGTTCTTC
>NA|TRBD1|TRBJ1-2|TRBV28
CASIPRDRDGGYTF
TGTGCCAGCATACCCCGGGACAGGGATGGCGGCTACACCTTC
>NA|TRBD2|TRBJ2-3|TRBV29-1
CSVERLAGVNTQYF
TGCAGCGTTGAGAGGTTGGCGGGGGTGAATACGCAGTATTTT
>NA|TRBD1|TRBJ1-5|TRBV7-2
CASRDRGGSNQPQHF
TGTGCCAGCAGGGACAGGGGAGGTAGCAATCAGCCCCAGCATTTT
>NA|NA|TRBJ1-6|TRBV11-2
CASSLVGYSPLHF
TGTGCCAGCAGCTTAGTCGGTTATTCACCCCTCCACTTT
>NA|TRBD1|TRBJ1-2|TRBV27
CASRQDRGRNYGYTF
TGTGCCAGCAGACAAGACAGGGGGCGGAATTATGGCTACACCTTC
>NA|TRBD1|TRBJ1-6|TRBV5-6
CASSLRGSGTGYSPLHF
TGTGCCAGCAGCTTGAGGGGGTCCGGGACAGGTTATTCACCCCTCCACTTT
>NA|NA|TRBJ2-2|TRBV27
CASSTQGTGELFF
TGTGCCAGCAGCACACAGGGCACCGGGGAGCTGTTTTTT
>NA|NA|TRBJ1-2|TRBV5-1
CASSPKTEARVYGYTF
TGCGCCAGCAGCCCTAAGACAGAAGCAAGGGTCTATGGCTACACCTTC
>NA|NA|TRBJ2-3|TRBV7-2
CASSLALSQATQYF
TGTGCCAGCAGCTTAGCGCTCAGCCAGGCTACGCAGTATTTT
>NA|NA|TRBJ2-5|TRBV11-2
CASSSYRDETQYF
TGTGCCAGCAGCTCCTACAGGGACGAGACCCAGTACTTC
>NA|NA|TRBJ2-2|TRBV19
CASSPTGPGELFF
TGTGCCAGTAGTCCGACAGGTCCCGGGGAGCTGTTTTTT
>NA|NA|TRBJ1-5|TRBV28
CASSLEQGGGAQHF
TGTGCCAGCAGTTTAGAACAGGGCGGGGGAGCCCAGCATTTT
>NA|NA|TRBJ2-5|TRBV3-1/TRBV3-2
CASEGRDKQETQYF
TGTGCCAGCGAGGGTCGGGACAAACAAGAGACCCAGTACTTC
>many|TRBD1|TRBJ2-7|TRBV7-9
CASRGQARYYEQYF
TGTGCCAGCAGAGGACAGGCGAGGTACTACGAGCAGTACTTC
>NA|NA|TRBJ1-4|TRBV4-1
CASSQDIAGKRAEKLFF
TGCGCCAGCAGCCAAGATATCGCGGGTAAAAGGGCTGAAAAACTGTTTTTT
>NA|TRBD1|TRBJ1-4|TRBV7-9
CASSLSRAGGEKLFF
TGTGCCAGCAGCTTATCCCGGGCAGGGGGTGAAAAACTGTTTTTT
>NA|TRBD1|TRBJ1-2|TRBV30
CAWDRDRRYGYTF
TGTGCCTGGGATAGGGACAGACGTTATGGCTACACCTTC
>NA|TRBD2|TRBJ2-5|TRBV7-8
CASSSVPGLAGGMGETQYF
TGTGCCAGCAGCTCGGTTCCGGGACTAGCGGGGGGTATGGGAGAGACCCAGTACTTC
>NA|TRBD1|TRBJ2-7|TRBV10-2
CASSESGTVSYEQYF
TGCGCCAGCAGTGAGTCCGGGACAGTCTCCTACGAGCAGTACTTC
>NA|TRBD1|TRBJ1-6|TRBV25-1
CASTRTGADSPLHF
TGTGCCAGCACGCGGACAGGGGCGGATTCACCCCTCCACTTT
>NA|TRBD1|TRBJ1-2|TRBV6-5
CASSYRGTGGNGYTF
TGTGCCAGCAGTTACAGAGGGACAGGGGGCAATGGCTACACCTTC
>NA|TRBD2|TRBJ2-3|TRBV7-2
CASSRFGTSGGASTDTQYF
TGTGCCAGCAGCCGCTTCGGAACTAGCGGGGGGGCCAGCACAGATACGCAGTATTTT
>NA|TRBD2|TRBJ2-5|TRBV6-5
CASSLAGEFDWTQYF
TGTGCCAGCAGTCTAGCGGGGGAGTTCGATTGGACCCAGTACTTC
>NA|NA|TRBJ2-1|TRBV5-1
CASRWDTYSYNEQFF
TGCGCCAGCAGGTGGGACACCTACTCCTACAATGAGCAGTTCTTC
>NA|TRBD1|TRBJ2-3|TRBV5-1
CASSFLGQGSTDTQYF
TGCGCCAGCAGCTTCCTAGGACAGGGCAGCACAGATACGCAGTATTTT
>NA|NA|TRBJ1-4|TRBV29-1
CSVVWGGNEKLFF
TGCAGCGTTGTTTGGGGGGGGAATGAAAAACTGTTTTTT
>NA|NA|TRBJ1-1|TRBV18
CASSQEVGTEAFF
TGTGCCAGCTCCCAGGAGGTAGGCACTGAAGCTTTCTTT
>NA|NA|TRBJ1-4|TRBV10-3
CAMGSGPGEKLFF
TGTGCCATGGGATCAGGGCCGGGTGAAAAACTGTTTTTT
>NA|NA|TRBJ2-2|TRBV11-2
CASSRGNTGELFF
TGTGCCAGCAGCCGGGGGAACACCGGGGAGCTGTTTTTT
>NA|TRBD1|TRBJ1-5|TRBV2
CASSEEGTGGRVQPQHF
TGTGCCAGCAGTGAGGAAGGGACAGGGGGCAGGGTTCAGCCCCAGCATTTT
>NA|NA|TRBJ2-7|TRBV5-1
CASSYHKVVGISSYEQYF
TGCGCCAGCAGCTACCACAAAGTTGTCGGGATTAGCTCCTACGAGCAGTACTTC
>few|TRBD1|TRBJ1-5|TRBV9
CASSVEGQSLINQPQHF
TGTGCCAGCAGCGTAGAGGGACAGTCATTGATTAATCAGCCCCAGCATTTT
>NA|TRBD1|TRBJ1-1|TRBV10-3
CAISRQGEYTEAFF
TGTGCCATCAGTCGACAGGGTGAGTACACTGAAGCTTTCTTT
>NA|TRBD2|TRBJ2-5|TRBV7-3
CASSPGLAEETQYF
TGTGCCAGCAGTCCAGGACTAGCGGAAGAGACCCAGTACTTC
>NA|NA|TRBJ1-1|TRBV30
CAWSVRGTYVSDTEAFF
TGTGCCTGGAGTGTCCGGGGGACTTATGTCTCGGACACTGAAGCTTTCTTT
>NA|TRBD2|TRBJ2-5|TRBV3-1/TRBV3-2
CASSQGRGGHETQYF
TGTGCCAGCAGCCAAGGGCGGGGGGGCCATGAGACCCAGTACTTC
>NA|NA|TRBJ1-1|TRBV19
CASSPVTGNTEAFF
TGTGCCAGTAGTCCCGTGACAGGGAACACTGAAGCTTTCTTT
>NA|NA|TRBJ2-7|TRBV7-2
CASSRDTYYEQYF
TGTGCCAGCAGCAGGGACACATACTACGAGCAGTACTTC
>few|NA|TRBJ2-5|TRBV11-2
CASSPGETQYF
TGTGCCAGCAGCCCCGGGGAGACCCAGTACTTC
>NA|NA|TRBJ1-4|TRBV7-2
CASSLTRVSGLGSEKLFF
TGTGCCAGCAGCTTAACCCGAGTTTCCGGACTAGGTAGCGAAAAACTGTTTTTT